This T cell receptor (beta chain) was observed in a study of blood T cells in healthy people across ages. A sample-barcoded 5' primer and a J-beta primer mix were used in a second PCR of roughly 6 to 11 cycles. A template-switch adaptor containing 12 random nucleotides labeled each cDNA molecule. TCRdb ran MiXCR on the 5' RACE reads and lists one entry per CDR3 protein. The top ten hold 15% to 20% of the sample, which has hundreds of thousands of distinct CDR3 sequences, about 28% seen once. The CDR3 sequence is 13 residues long. The germline V gene encodes CDR1 SQVTM and CDR2 ANQGSEA. V lost 4 bases to trimming and J lost 0 bases, with 7 bases between them. Each donor's blood draw was roughly 10 milliliters of peripheral blood.

The TCR originated in a woman of 80 years or more in good health. This rearrangement joins TRBV29-1 to TRBJ1-3; D uncertain. The sequencing sample was made of blood. Here the CDR3 reads CSVVSDSGNTIYF. CDR3 nucleotides: TGCAGCGTTGTGTCAGACTCTGGAAACACCATATATTTT.